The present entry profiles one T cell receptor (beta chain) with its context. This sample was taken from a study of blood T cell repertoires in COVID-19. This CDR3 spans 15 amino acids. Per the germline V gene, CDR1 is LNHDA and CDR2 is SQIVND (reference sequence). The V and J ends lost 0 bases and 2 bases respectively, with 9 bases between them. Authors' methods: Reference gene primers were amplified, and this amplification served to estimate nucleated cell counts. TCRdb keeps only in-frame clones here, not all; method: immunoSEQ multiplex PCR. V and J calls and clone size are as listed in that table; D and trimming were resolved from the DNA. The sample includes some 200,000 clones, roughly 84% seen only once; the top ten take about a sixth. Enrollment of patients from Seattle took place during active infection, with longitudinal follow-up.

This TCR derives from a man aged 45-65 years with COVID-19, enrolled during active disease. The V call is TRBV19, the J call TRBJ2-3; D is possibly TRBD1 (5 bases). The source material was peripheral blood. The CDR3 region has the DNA TGTGCCAGTAGTATAGATGCAGGGAACACAGATACGCAGTATTTT. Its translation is CASSIDAGNTDTQYF.